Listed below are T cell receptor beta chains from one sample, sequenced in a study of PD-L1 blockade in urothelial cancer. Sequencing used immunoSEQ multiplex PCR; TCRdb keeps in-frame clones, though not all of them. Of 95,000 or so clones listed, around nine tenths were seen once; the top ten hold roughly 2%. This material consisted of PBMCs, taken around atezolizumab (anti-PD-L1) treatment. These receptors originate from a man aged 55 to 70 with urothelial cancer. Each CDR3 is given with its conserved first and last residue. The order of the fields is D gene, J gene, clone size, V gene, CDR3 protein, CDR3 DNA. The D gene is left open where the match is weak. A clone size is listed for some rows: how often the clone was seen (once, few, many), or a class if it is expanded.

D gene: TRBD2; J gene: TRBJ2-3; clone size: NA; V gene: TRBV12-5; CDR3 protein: CASGLGLAGDTDTQYF; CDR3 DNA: TGTGCTAGTGGTTTGGGGCTAGCGGGGGACACAGATACGCAGTATTTT
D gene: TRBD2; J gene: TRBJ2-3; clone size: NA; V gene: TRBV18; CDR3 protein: CASSPGLVGTDTQYF; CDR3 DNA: TGTGCCAGCTCACCGGGACTAGTAGGGACAGATACGCAGTATTTT
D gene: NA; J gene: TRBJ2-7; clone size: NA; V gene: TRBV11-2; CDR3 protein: CASSLDEVHEQYF; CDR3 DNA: TGTGCCAGCAGCTTAGACGAGGTCCACGAGCAGTACTTC
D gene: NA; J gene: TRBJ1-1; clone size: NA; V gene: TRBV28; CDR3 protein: CASTNMAGQIEAFF; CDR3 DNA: TGTGCCAGCACGAATATGGCTGGGCAGATCGAAGCTTTCTTT
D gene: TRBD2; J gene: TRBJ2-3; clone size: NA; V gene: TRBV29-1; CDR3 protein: CSVEGLAGAYTQYF; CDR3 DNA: TGCAGCGTTGAAGGTCTAGCGGGAGCGTATACGCAGTATTTT
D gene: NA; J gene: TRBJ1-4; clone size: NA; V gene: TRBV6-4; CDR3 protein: CASSHSRGEKLFF; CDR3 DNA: TGTGCCAGCAGCCACTCACGGGGGGAAAAACTGTTTTTT
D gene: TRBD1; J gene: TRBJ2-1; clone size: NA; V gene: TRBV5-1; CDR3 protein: CASSKTGSSSYNEQFF; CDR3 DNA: TGCGCCAGCAGCAAGACAGGGTCGAGCTCCTACAATGAGCAGTTCTTC
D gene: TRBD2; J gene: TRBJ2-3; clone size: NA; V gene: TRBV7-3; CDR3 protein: CASSPAAGGLGADTQYF; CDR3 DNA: TGTGCCAGCAGCCCGGCTGCGGGAGGGCTCGGTGCGGATACGCAGTATTTT
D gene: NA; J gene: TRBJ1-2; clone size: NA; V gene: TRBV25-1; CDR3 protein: CASSESDPGADGYTF; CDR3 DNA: TGTGCCAGCAGTGAATCTGATCCAGGGGCAGATGGCTACACCTTC
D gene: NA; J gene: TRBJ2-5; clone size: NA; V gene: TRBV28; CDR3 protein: CASSPRGRYQETQYF; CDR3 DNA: TGTGCCAGCAGCCCCCGAGGGCGTTACCAAGAGACCCAGTACTTC
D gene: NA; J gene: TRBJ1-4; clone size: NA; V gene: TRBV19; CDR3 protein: CATRRDSGAREKLFF; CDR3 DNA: TGTGCCACCCGTCGAGACAGTGGGGCGAGGGAAAAACTGTTTTTT
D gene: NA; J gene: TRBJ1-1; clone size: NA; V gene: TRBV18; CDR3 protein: CASSPLTEAFF; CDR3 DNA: TGTGCCAGCTCACCTCTCACTGAAGCTTTCTTT
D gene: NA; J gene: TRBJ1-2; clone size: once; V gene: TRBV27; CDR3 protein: CASSFGGRAYGYTF; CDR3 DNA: TGTGCCAGCAGTTTCGGCGGGCGCGCCTATGGCTACACCTTC
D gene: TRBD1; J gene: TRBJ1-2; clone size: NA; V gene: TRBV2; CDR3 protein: CASSGTGGGYTF; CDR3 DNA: TGTGCCAGCAGCGGGACAGGGGGAGGCTACACCTTC
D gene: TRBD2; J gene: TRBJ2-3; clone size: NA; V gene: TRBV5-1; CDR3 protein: CASSRTSGGPRGSTDTQYF; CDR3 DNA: TGCGCCAGCAGTCGGACTAGCGGGGGCCCCAGAGGGAGCACAGATACGCAGTATTTT
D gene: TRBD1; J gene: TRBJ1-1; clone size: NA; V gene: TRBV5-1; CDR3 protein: CASSPYRGNTEAFF; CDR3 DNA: TGCGCCAGCAGCCCCTACAGGGGAAACACTGAAGCTTTCTTT
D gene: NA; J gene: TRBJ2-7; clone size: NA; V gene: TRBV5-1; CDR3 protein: CASSLEESHEQYF; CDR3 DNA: TGCGCCAGCAGCTTGGAGGAGAGCCACGAGCAGTACTTC
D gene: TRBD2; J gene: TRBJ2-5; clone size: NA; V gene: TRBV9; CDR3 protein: CASSVGILRGGETQYF; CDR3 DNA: TGTGCCAGCAGCGTAGGCATCTTGCGGGGGGGTGAGACCCAGTACTTC
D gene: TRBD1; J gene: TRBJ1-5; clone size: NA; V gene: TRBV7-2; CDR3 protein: CASSQQGSGNQPQHF; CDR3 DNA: TGTGCCAGCAGCCAACAGGGGAGTGGAAATCAGCCCCAGCATTTT
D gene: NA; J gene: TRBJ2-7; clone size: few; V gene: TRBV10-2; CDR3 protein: CASSEHLEVIYEQYF; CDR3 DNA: TGCGCCAGCAGTGAGCATCTGGAGGTGATCTACGAGCAGTACTTC
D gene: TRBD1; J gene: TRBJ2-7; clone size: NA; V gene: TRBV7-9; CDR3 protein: CASSFLSGQNPSYEQYF; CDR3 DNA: TGTGCCAGCAGCTTCTTGTCGGGACAGAACCCTTCCTACGAGCAGTACTTC
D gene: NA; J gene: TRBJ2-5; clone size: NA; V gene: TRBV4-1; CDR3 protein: CASSQEEGVETQYF; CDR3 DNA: TGCGCCAGCAGCCAAGAAGAGGGGGTGGAGACCCAGTACTTC
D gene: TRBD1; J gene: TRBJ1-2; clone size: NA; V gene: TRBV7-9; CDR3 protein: CASSATGVHGYTF; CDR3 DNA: TGTGCCAGCAGCGCGACAGGGGTTCACGGCTACACCTTC
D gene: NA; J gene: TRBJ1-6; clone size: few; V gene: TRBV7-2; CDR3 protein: CASTEQGNSPLHF; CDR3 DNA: TGTGCCAGCACTGAACAGGGCAATTCACCCCTCCACTTT
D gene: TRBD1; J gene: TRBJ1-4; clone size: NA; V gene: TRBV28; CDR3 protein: CASSQVTGSNEKLFF; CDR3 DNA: TGTGCCAGCAGTCAGGTGACAGGGTCTAATGAAAAACTGTTTTTT
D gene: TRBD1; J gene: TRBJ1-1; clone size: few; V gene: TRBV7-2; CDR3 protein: CASSPGQGNTEAFF; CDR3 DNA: TGTGCCAGCAGCCCTGGACAGGGGAACACTGAAGCTTTCTTT
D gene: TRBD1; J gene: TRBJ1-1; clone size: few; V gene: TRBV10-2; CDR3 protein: CASSFTGGFTEAFF; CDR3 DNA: TGCGCCAGCAGTTTCACAGGGGGTTTTACTGAAGCTTTCTTT
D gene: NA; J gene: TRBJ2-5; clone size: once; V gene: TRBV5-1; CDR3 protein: CASSLVSGEETQYF; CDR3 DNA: TGCGCCAGCAGCTTGGTTTCCGGGGAAGAGACCCAGTACTTC
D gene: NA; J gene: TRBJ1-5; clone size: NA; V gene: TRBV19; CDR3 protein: CASRPRGNQPQHF; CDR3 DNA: TGTGCCAGTAGGCCCCGGGGAAATCAGCCCCAGCATTTT
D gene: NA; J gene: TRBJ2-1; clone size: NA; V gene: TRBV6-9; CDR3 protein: CASSYRERAGGEQFF; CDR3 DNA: TGTGCCAGCAGTTATAGGGAGCGGGCCGGAGGTGAGCAGTTCTTC
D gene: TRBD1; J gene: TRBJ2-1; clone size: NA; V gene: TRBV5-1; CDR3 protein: CASASGQGSEQFF; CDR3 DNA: TGCGCCAGTGCCTCCGGACAGGGCAGTGAGCAGTTCTTC
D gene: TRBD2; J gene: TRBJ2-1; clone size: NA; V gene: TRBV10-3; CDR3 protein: CAISWTSDNEQFF; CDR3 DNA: TGTGCCATCAGCTGGACTAGCGATAATGAGCAGTTCTTC
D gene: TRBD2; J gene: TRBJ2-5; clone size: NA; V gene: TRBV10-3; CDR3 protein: CAIRTSGGAETQYF; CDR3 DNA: TGTGCCATCAGGACTAGCGGGGGGGCGGAGACCCAGTACTTC
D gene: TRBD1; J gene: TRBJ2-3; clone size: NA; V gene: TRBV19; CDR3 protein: CASRQGESTDTQYF; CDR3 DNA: TGTGCCAGTCGCCAGGGGGAGAGCACAGATACGCAGTATTTT
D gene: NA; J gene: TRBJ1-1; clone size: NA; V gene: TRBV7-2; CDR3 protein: CASSLKAGGGAEAFF; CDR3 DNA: TGTGCCAGCAGCTTAAAGGCGGGGGGGGGCGCTGAAGCTTTCTTT
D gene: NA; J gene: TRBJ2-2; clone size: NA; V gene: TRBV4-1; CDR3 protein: CASSQEGAANTGELFF; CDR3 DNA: TGCGCCAGCAGCCAAGAAGGGGCAGCCAACACCGGGGAGCTGTTTTTT
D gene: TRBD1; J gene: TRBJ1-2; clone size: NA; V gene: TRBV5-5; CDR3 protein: CASSFPGQRYGYTF; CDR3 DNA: TGTGCCAGCAGCTTCCCGGGACAGAGATATGGCTACACCTTC
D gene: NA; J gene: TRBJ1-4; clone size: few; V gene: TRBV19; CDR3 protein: CASSTDSLPNEKLFF; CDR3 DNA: TGTGCCAGTAGTACGGACAGCCTTCCTAATGAAAAACTGTTTTTT
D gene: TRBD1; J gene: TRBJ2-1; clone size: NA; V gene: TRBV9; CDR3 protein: CASSAQTGWNEQFF; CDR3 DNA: TGTGCCAGCAGCGCCCAGACAGGGTGGAATGAGCAGTTCTTC
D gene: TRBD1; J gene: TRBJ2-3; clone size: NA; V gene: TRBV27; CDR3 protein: CASSTGQGGTDTQYF; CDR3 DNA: TGTGCCAGCAGTACCGGACAGGGGGGCACAGATACGCAGTATTTT
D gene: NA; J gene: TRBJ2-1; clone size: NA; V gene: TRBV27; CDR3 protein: CASSFLRGGDEQFF; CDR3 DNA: TGTGCCAGCAGTTTCCTGCGAGGAGGGGATGAGCAGTTCTTC
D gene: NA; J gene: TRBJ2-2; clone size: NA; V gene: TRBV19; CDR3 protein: CASSSRGINTGELFF; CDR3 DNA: TGTGCCAGTAGTTCAAGGGGTATTAACACCGGGGAGCTGTTTTTT
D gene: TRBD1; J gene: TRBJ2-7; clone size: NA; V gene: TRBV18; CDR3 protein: CASSPQGQGLEQYF; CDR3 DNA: TGTGCCAGCTCACCCCAAGGACAGGGCCTGGAGCAGTACTTC
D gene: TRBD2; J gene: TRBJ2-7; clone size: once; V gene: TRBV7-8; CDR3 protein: CASSPLAELYEQYF; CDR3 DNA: TGTGCCAGCAGCCCCCTAGCGGAACTCTACGAGCAGTACTTC
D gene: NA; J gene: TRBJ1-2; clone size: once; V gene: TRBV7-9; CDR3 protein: CASSFSSGLEGYTF; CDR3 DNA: TGTGCCAGCAGCTTTAGTTCGGGGTTGGAAGGCTACACCTTC
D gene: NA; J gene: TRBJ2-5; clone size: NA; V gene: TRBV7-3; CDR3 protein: CASSLNQKETQYF; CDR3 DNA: TGTGCCAGCAGCTTAAATCAAAAAGAGACCCAGTACTTC
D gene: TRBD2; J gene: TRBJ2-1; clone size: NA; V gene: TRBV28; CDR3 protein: CASSPPGGIYNEQFF; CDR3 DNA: TGTGCCAGCAGTCCCCCCGGGGGGATCTACAATGAGCAGTTCTTC
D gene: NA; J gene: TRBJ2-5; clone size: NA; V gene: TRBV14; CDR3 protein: CASSLSLADSTRVETQYF; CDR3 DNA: TGTGCCAGCAGCCTTTCACTGGCGGACTCTACTAGAGTGGAGACCCAGTACTTC